This entry features one TCR beta chain sequence. Its antigen is currently unknown. The data derive from a study of post-analysis software for immune sequencing data. About the research overall: Recorded disease courses covered relapsing-remitting, secondary progressive and progressive-relapsing multiple sclerosis. Some patients had no subtype annotation.

The TCR beta cDNA libraries contained unique molecular identifiers. Starting from approximately 1 to 10 million T cells, the study yielded a few hundred thousand cDNA molecules. TCRdb ran MiXCR on the PCR reads and lists one entry per CDR3 protein. This table has approximately 150,000 distinct CDR3 sequences, approximately 31% appearing once. Overall study findings and caveats: Controls showed lower frequencies than patients for four to six TRBV segments, and TRBV5-6, TRBV5-1 and TRBV20-1 were among these. Significantly lower normalized Chao1 diversity was found in patients with multiple sclerosis relative to controls.

This CDR3 spans 15 amino acids. J was trimmed by 3 bases and V by 5 bases; bases with no gene match: 11. The V gene's germline CDR1 is DFQATT and CDR2 SNEGSKA (reference sequence). This TCR was sampled from a girl between 10 and 17 years old with multiple sclerosis. Sequenced sample: blood. The V call is TRBV20-1, the J call TRBJ2-3, with 7 bases that match TRBD1. CDR3 protein: CSAPERAGGTDTQYF. The CDR3 nucleotides read TGCAGTGCTCCTGAACGGGCAGGGGGAACAGATACGCAGTATTTT.